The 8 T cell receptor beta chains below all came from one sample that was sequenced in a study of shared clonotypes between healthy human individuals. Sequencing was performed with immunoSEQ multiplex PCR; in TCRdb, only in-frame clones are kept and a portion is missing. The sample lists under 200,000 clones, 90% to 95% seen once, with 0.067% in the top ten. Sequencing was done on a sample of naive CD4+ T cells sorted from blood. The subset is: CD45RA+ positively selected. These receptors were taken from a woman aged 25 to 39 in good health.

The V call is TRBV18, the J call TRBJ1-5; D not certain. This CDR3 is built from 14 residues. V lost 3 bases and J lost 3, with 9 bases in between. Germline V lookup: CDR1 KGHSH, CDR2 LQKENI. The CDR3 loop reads CASSPQELNQPQHF. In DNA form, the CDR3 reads TGTGCCAGCTCACCTCAGGAGCTCAATCAGCCCCAGCATTTT.

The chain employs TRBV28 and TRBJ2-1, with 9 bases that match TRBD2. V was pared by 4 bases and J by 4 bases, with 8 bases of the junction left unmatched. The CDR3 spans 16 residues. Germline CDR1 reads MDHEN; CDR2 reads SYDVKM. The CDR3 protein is CASSSRLAATYNEQFF. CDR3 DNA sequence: TGTGCCAGCAGTTCAAGACTAGCGGCAACGTACAATGAGCAGTTCTTC. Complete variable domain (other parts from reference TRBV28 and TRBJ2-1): DVKVTQSSRYLVKRTGEKVFLECVQDMDHENMFWYRQDPGLGLRLIYFSYDVKMKEKGDIPEGYSVSREKKERFSLILESASTNQTSMYLCASSSRLAATYNEQFFGPGTRLTVL.

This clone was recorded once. This chain's CDR3 is CASRLEGTSGANTGELFF. The DNA for the CDR3 is TGTGCAAGTCGCTTAGAGGGGACTAGCGGCGCGAACACCGGGGAGCTGTTTTTT. The rearrangement joins TRBV12-2 to TRBJ2-2; the D call of TRBD2 is as the table states it, not checked on the DNA. TRBV12-2 is flagged as a pseudogene. This CDR3 comprises 18 residues.

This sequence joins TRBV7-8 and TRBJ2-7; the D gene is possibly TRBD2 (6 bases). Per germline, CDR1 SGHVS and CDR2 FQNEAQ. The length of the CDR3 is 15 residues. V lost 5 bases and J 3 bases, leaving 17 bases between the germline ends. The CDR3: CASSPAVGRSYEQYF. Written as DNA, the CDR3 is TGTGCCAGCAGCCCCGCCGTGGGGAGGAGCTACGAGCAGTACTTC.

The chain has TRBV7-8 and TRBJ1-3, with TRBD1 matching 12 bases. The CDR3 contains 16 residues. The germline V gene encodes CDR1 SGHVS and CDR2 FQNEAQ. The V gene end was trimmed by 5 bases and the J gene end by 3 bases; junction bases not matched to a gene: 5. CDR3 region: CASSARDRGLGNTIYF. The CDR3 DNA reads TGTGCCAGCAGCGCCCGGGACAGGGGGCTTGGAAACACCATATATTTT.

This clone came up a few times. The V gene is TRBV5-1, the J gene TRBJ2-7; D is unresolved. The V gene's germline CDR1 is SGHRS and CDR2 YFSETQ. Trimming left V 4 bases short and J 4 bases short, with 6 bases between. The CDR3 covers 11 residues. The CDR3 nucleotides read TGCGCCAGCAGCGGGGAATACGAGCAGTACTTC. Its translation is CASSGEYEQYF.

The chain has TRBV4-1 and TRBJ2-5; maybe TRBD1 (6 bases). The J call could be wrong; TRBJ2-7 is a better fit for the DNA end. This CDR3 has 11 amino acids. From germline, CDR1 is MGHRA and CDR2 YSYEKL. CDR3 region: CASSRGGEQYF. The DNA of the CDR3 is TGCGCCAGCAGCCGAGGGGGCGAGCAGTACTTC.

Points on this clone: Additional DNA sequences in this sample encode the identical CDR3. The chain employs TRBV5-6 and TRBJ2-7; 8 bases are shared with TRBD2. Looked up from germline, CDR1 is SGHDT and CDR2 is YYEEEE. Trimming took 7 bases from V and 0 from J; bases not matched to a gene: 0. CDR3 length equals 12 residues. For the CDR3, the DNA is TGTGCCAGCCGGGGGGGCTCCTACGAGCAGTACTTC. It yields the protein CASRGGSYEQYF.